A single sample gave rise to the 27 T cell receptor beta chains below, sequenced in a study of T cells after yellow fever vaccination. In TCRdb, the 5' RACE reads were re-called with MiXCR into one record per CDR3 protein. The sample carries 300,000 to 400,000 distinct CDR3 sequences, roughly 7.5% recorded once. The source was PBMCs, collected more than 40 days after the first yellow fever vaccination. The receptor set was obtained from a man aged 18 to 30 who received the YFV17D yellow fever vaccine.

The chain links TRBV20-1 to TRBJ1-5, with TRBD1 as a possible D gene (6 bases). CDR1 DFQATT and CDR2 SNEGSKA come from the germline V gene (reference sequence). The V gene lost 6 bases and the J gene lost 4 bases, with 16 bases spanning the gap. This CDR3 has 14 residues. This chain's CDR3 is CSARAGAFNQPQHF. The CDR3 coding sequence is TGCAGTGCCCGAGCGGGGGCCTTTAATCAGCCCCAGCATTTT.

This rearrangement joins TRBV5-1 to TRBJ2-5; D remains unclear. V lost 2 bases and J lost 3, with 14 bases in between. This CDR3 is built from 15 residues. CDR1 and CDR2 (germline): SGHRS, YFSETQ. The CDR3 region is CASSLGTTGEETQYF. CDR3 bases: TGCGCCAGCAGCTTAGGTACGACGGGCGAAGAGACCCAGTACTTC. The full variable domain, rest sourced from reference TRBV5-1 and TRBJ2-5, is KAGVTQTPRYLIKTRGQQVTLSCSPISGHRSVSWYQQTPGQGLQFLFEYFSETQRNKGNFPGRFSGRQFSNSRSEMNVSTLELGDSALYLCASSLGTTGEETQYFGPGTRLLVL.

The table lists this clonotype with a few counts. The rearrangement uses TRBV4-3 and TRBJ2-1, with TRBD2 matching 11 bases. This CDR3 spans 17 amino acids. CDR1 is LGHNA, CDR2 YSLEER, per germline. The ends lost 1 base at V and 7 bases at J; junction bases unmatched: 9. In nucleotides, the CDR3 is TGCGCCAGCAGCCAAGGAACTATAGCGGGGGGGTCGAATGAGCAGTTCTTC. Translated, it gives CASSQGTIAGGSNEQFF.

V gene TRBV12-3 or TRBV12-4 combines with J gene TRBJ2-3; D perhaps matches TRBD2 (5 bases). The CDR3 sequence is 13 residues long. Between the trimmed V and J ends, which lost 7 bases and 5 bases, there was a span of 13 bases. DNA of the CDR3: TGTGCCAGCACCCTAGGACTGGGAGATACGCAGTATTTT. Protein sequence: CASTLGLGDTQYF.

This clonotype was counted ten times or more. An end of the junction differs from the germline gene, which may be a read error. The CDR3 DNA is TGTGCCAGCAGCTTAGAGGGTGGCTATGGCTACACCTTC. Its translation is CASSLEGGYGYTF. The chain uses TRBV5-1 and TRBJ1-2; D is unresolved. Germline-derived CDR1 and CDR2 are SGHRS and YFSETQ. This CDR3 is built from 13 residues.

The CDR3 loop is CASSSGGADTEAFF. CDR3 sequence (DNA): TGCGCCAGCAGCTCAGGGGGCGCAGACACTGAAGCTTTCTTT. The chain employs TRBV5-1 and TRBJ1-1; TRBD1 matches at 8 bases. Trimming cost V 3 bases and J 3 bases; bases outside gene matches: 4. The germline V gene has CDR1 SGHRS and CDR2 YFSETQ. CDR3 length: 14 residues.

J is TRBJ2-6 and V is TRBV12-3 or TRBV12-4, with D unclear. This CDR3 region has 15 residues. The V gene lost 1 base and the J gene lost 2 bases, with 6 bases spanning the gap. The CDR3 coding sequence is TGTGCCAGCAGTTTAGGGAGTACTGGGGCCAACGTCCTGACTTTC. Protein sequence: CASSLGSTGANVLTF.

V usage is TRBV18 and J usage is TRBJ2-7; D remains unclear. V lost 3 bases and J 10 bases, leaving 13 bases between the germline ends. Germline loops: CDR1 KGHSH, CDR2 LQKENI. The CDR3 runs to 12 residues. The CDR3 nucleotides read TGTGCCAGCTCACCGGCCTCTGGGGAACAGTACGTC. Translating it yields CASSPASGEQYV.

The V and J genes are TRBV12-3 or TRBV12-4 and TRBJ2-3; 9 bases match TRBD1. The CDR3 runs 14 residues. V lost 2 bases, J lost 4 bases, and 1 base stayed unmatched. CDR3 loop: CASSLTGGPDTQYF. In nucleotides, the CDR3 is TGTGCCAGCAGTTTAACAGGGGGCCCAGATACGCAGTATTTT.

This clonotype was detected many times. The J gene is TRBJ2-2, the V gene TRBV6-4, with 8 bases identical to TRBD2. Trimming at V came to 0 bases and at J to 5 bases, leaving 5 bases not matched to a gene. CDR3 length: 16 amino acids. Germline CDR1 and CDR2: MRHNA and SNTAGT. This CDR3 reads CASSDSTSGGTGELFF. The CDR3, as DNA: TGTGCCAGCAGTGACTCAACAAGCGGGGGAACCGGGGAGCTGTTTTTT.

CDR3 sequence (DNA): TGCGCCAGCAGCCAAGGGGTCCAGGGGATGGGTAATTCACCCCTCCACTTT. Translated: CASSQGVQGMGNSPLHF. The chain is built from TRBV4-3 and TRBJ1-6, with D perhaps TRBD1 (6 bases). Germline V CDR1 and CDR2: LGHNA, YSLEER. The CDR3 spans 17 residues. Trimming stripped 1 base from V and 6 bases from J, with 16 bases between.

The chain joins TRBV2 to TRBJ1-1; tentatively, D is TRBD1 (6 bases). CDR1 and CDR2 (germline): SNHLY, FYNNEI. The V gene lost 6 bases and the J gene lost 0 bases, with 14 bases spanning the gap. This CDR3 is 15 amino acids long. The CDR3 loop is CASRDRQTLNTEAFF. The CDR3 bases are TGTGCCAGCAGGGACAGACAAACCCTGAACACTGAAGCTTTCTTT.

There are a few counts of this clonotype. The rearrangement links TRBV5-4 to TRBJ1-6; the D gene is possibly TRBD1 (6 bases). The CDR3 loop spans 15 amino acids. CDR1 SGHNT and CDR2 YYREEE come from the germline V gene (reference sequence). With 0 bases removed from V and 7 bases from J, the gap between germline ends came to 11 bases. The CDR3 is CASSLVARGNSPLHF. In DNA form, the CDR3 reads TGTGCCAGCAGCTTGGTTGCCAGGGGAAATTCACCCCTCCACTTT.

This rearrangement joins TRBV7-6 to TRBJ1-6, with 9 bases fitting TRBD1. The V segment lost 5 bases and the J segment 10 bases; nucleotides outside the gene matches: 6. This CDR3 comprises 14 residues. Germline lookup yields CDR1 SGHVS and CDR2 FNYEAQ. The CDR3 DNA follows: TGTGCCAGCAGCCCACAGGGGGCAGGATCACCCCTCCACTTT. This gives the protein CASSPQGAGSPLHF.

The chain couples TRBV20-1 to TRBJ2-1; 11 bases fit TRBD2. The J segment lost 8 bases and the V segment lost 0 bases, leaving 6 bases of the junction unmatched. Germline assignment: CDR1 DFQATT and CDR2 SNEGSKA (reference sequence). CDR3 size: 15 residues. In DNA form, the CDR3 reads TGCAGTGCTAGAGACGGTACTAGCGGGGGCGATGAGCAGTTCTTC. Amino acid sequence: CSARDGTSGGDEQFF.

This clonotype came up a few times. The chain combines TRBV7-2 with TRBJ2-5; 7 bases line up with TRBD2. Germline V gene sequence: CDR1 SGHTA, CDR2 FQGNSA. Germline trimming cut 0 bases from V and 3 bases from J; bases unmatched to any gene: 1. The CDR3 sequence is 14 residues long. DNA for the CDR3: TGTGCCAGCAGCTTAGCGCGGGAGAAAGAGACCCAGTACTTC. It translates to CASSLAREKETQYF.

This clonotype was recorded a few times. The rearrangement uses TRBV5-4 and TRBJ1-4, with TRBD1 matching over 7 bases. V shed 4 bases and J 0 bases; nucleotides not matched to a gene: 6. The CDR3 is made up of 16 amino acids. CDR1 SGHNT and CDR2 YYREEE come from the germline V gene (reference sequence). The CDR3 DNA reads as TGTGCCAGCAGCACAGGGGTGAGAGCAACTAATGAAAAACTGTTTTTT. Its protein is CASSTGVRATNEKLFF.

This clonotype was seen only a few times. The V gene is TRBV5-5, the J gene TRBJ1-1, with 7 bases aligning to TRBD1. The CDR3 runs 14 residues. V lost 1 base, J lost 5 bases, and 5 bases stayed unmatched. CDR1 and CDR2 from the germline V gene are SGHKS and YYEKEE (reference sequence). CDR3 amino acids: CASSLRGLLTEAFF. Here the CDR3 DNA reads TGTGCCAGCAGCTTGAGGGGGCTCTTAACTGAAGCTTTCTTT.

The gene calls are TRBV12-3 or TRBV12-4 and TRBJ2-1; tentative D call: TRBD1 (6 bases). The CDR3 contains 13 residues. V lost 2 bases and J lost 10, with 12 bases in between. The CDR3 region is CASSLTGWLEQFF. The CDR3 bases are TGTGCCAGCAGTTTAACAGGGTGGCTGGAGCAGTTCTTC.

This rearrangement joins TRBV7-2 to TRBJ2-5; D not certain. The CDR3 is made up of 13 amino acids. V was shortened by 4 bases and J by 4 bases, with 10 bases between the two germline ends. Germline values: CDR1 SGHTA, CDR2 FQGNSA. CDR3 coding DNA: TGTGCCAGCAGCTCTAGGACGTTAGAGACCCAGTACTTC. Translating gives CASSSRTLETQYF. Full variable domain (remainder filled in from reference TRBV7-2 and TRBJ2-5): GAGVSQSPSNKVTEKGKDVELRCDPISGHTALYWYRQSLGQGLEFLIYFQGNSAPDKSGLPSDRFSAERTGGSVSTLTIQRTQQEDSAVYLCASSSRTLETQYFGPGTRLLVL.

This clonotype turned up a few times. The CDR3 loop is CSATRGGPASLSTDTQYF. Written as DNA, the CDR3 is TGCAGTGCTACCCGCGGGGGCCCCGCCTCTCTGAGCACAGATACGCAGTATTTT. The chain recombines TRBV20-1 with TRBJ2-3, with D perhaps matching TRBD2 (7 bases). The V end lost 4 bases, the J end lost 0 bases, and 23 bases lay between the germline ends. This CDR3 is built from 18 residues. Germline V gene lookup returns CDR1 DFQATT and CDR2 SNEGSKA (reference sequence).

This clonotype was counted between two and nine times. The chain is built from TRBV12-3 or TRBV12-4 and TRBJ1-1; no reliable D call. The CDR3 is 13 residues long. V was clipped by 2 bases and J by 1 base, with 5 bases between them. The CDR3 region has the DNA TGTGCCAGCAGTTTAATAGCGAACACTGAAGCTTTCTTT. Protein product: CASSLIANTEAFF.

CDR3 coding DNA: TGTGCCAGCAGCGGGGGACCGAACTCCTACAATGAGCAGTTCTTC. Translation: CASSGGPNSYNEQFF. This chain joins TRBV9 and TRBJ2-1, with D perhaps assigned TRBD1 or TRBD2 (5 bases each). Trimming took off 3 bases at V and 0 bases at J, with 10 bases between the two ends. The CDR3 spans 15 residues. Germline V gene lookup returns CDR1 SGDLS and CDR2 YYNGEE.

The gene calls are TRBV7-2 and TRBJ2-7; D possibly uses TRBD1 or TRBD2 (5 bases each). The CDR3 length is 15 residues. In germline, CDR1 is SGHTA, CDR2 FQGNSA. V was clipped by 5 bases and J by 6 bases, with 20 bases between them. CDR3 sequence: CASSQGPPQWAEQYV. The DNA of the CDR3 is TGTGCCAGCAGCCAGGGACCTCCTCAATGGGCCGAGCAGTACGTC.

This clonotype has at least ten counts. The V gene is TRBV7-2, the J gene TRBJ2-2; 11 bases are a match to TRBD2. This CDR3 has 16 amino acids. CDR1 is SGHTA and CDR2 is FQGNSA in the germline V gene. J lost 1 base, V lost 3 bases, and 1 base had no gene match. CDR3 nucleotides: TGTGCCAGCAGCTTTACTAGCGGGGGGAACACCGGGGAGCTGTTTTTT. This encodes CASSFTSGGNTGELFF.

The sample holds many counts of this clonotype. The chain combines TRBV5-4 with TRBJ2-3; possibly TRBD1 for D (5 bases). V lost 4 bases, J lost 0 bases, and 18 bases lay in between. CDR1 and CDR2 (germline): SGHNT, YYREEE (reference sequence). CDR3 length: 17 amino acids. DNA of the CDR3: TGTGCCAGCAGCCCCCCCGACAGCCCCCCTAGCACAGATACGCAGTATTTT. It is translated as CASSPPDSPPSTDTQYF.

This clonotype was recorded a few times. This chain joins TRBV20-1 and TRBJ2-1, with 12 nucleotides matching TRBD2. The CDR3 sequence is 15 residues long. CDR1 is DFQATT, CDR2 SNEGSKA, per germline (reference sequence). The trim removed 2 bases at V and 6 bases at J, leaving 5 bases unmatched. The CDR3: CSARPRTSGVNEQFF. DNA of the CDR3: TGCAGTGCTAGACCTCGGACTAGCGGGGTCAATGAGCAGTTCTTC.